These 30 T cell receptor beta chains were all obtained from the same sample, sequenced in a study of beta chain features in type 1 diabetes. Expressed TCRB transcripts were sequenced because the entire RNA isolate underwent reverse transcription. The table came from immunoSEQ multiplex PCR; TCRdb's copy has only in-frame clones and leaves some out. The sample has roughly 150,000 clones; around 9.7% are singletons. Their cognate antigens are unknown. Points from the study as a whole: For Type 1 diabetes patients, all four CD4+ subsets carried TCRB CDR3s that were moderately but significantly shorter.

Specimen: central memory CD4+ T cells from blood. These receptors all stem from a woman under 40 with type 1 diabetes.

This sequence joins TRBV28 and TRBJ2-7; 8 bases line up with TRBD1. The V gene end was trimmed by 2 bases and the J gene end by 12 bases; junction bases not matched to a gene: 3. The CDR3 is 11 residues long. Germline loops: CDR1 MDHEN, CDR2 SYDVKM. CDR3 protein: CASSLQGAPYF. Written as DNA, the CDR3 is TGTGCCAGCAGTTTACAGGGGGCTCCGTACTTC.

The chain carries TRBV5-1 and TRBJ2-1; 9 nucleotides match TRBD1. V was pared by 5 bases and J by 2 bases, with 2 bases of the junction left unmatched. CDR3 length: 14 residues. CDR1 and CDR2 from the germline V gene are SGHRS and YFSETQ. CDR3 sequence reads: CASRDRGPYNEQFF. The CDR3 region has the DNA TGCGCCAGCAGGGACAGGGGACCCTACAATGAGCAGTTCTTC.

The J gene is TRBJ2-7, the V gene TRBV29-1; 12 bases map to TRBD1. Trimming cost V 4 bases and J 5 bases; bases outside gene matches: 3. Per germline, CDR1 SQVTM and CDR2 ANQGSEA. There are 13 residues in the CDR3. CDR3 in amino acids: CSVVRDRGHEQYF. The CDR3 region has the DNA TGCAGCGTTGTGAGGGACAGGGGGCACGAGCAGTACTTC.

This clone has a handful of counts. V usage is TRBV9 and J usage is TRBJ2-3; D might be TRBD2 (7 bases). The CDR3 has 14 residues. V gave up 4 bases and J gave up 6 bases, with 15 bases separating them. Looked up from germline, CDR1 is SGDLS and CDR2 is YYNGEE. CDR3 residues: CASSRGSGTDTQYF. In DNA, the CDR3 is TGTGCCAGCAGCAGGGGGAGCGGGACCGATACGCAGTATTTT.

This clone was found a few times. The CDR3 region has the DNA TGTGCCAGCAGCGCCGACCCCTCTCAGGGTACTGAAGCTTTCTTT. Protein product: CASSADPSQGTEAFF. This chain joins TRBV9 and TRBJ1-1; D is perhaps TRBD1 (5 bases). The V end was cut by 3 bases, the J end by 5 bases, with 17 bases between. Germline V gene lookup returns CDR1 SGDLS and CDR2 YYNGEE. The length of the CDR3 is 15 residues. Together with reference TRBV9 and TRBJ1-1, the CDR3 gives the full variable domain: DSGVTQTPKHLITATGQRVTLRCSPRSGDLSVYWYQQSLDQGLQFLIQYYNGEERAKGNILERFSAQQFPDLHSELNLSSLELGDSALYFCASSADPSQGTEAFFGQGTRLTVV.

This clone has a handful of counts. The rearrangement uses TRBV5-4 and TRBJ2-7; TRBD2 is a possible D gene (6 bases). The germline CDR1 and CDR2 sequences are SGHNT and YYREEE (reference sequence). Trimming cost V 0 bases and J 2 bases, with 12 bases left between them. CDR3 length: 15 amino acids. CDR3: CASSLDGSGTYEQYF. CDR3 nucleotide sequence: TGTGCCAGCAGCTTGGATGGTAGCGGAACCTACGAGCAGTACTTC.

The V and J genes are TRBV4-1 and TRBJ1-1, with TRBD1 matching over 12 bases. This CDR3 region has 16 residues. Germline-derived CDR1 and CDR2 are MGHRA and YSYEKL. V shed 2 bases and J 8 bases; nucleotides not matched to a gene: 9. In DNA form, the CDR3 reads TGCGCCAGCAGCCAAACCGGGACAGGGGGCCTTCGAGAAGCTTTCTTT. It specifies CASSQTGTGGLREAFF.

This clone was observed a handful of times. This chain joins TRBV11-2 and TRBJ2-3; 9 nucleotides line up with TRBD2. Germline V gene sequence: CDR1 SGHAT, CDR2 FQNNGV. The CDR3 is made up of 14 amino acids. Losses at the gene ends were 4 bases for V and 2 bases for J; bases not matched to a gene: 1. CDR3 sequence reads: CASSSSGNTDTQYF. CDR3 coding DNA: TGTGCCAGCAGCTCTAGCGGGAACACAGATACGCAGTATTTT.

This clone appeared a few times. This CDR3 is CASSQSSDVMETQYF. CDR3 in DNA: TGTGCCAGCAGCCAATCTAGCGACGTCATGGAGACCCAGTACTTC. J is TRBJ2-5 and V is TRBV25-1; perhaps TRBD2 as D (6 bases). Germline V lookup: CDR1 MGHDK, CDR2 SYGVNS. The CDR3 is made up of 15 amino acids. Between the trimmed V and J ends, which lost 6 bases and 5 bases, there was a span of 19 bases.

The chain combines TRBV6-1 with TRBJ2-1, with 9 bases fitting TRBD2. The CDR3 has 18 residues. V trimming: 4 bases; J trimming: 6 bases; junction bases outside the gene matches: 16. Germline V gene lookup returns CDR1 MNHNS and CDR2 SASEGT. The chain's CDR3 is CASSAPTGLARNFNEQFF. The CDR3 coding sequence is TGTGCCAGCAGTGCGCCAACAGGACTAGCGAGAAACTTCAATGAGCAGTTCTTC.

This clone appeared a few times. The chain couples TRBV7-6 to TRBJ2-2; 13 nucleotides line up with TRBD2. Germline V gene sequence: CDR1 SGHVS, CDR2 FNYEAQ. Losses at the gene ends were 6 bases for V and 6 bases for J; bases not matched to a gene: 7. The CDR3 is 16 residues long. The CDR3 loop is CASSYGTSGMSGELFF. The CDR3 bases are TGTGCCAGCAGTTACGGGACTAGCGGGATGTCCGGGGAGCTGTTTTTT.

This chain joins TRBV27 and TRBJ2-1, with 9 positions matching TRBD1. Looked up from germline, CDR1 is MNHEY and CDR2 is SMNVEV (reference sequence). CDR3 length: 14 amino acids. Unmatched junction bases numbered 3, after V lost 7 bases and J lost 2 bases. CDR3 sequence: CASTRQGAYNEQFF. In DNA form, the CDR3 reads TGTGCCAGCACTCGACAGGGGGCCTACAATGAGCAGTTCTTC.

Many counts were recorded for this clone. V usage is TRBV21-1 and J usage is TRBJ2-5; the table assigns TRBD2, which was not confirmed against the DNA. TRBV21-1 is given as a pseudogene. The CDR3 is 17 residues long. The CDR3 spells CASSKKELKPRQETQYF. The CDR3 DNA reads as TGTGCCAGCAGCAAAAAGGAACTAAAGCCCCGCCAAGAGACCCAGTACTTC.

This clone has more than one count but fewer than ten. The rearrangement links TRBV28 to TRBJ1-1, with D tentatively TRBD1 (5 bases). There are 14 residues in the CDR3. V gave up 7 bases and J gave up 10 bases, with 22 bases separating them. Germline assignment: CDR1 MDHEN and CDR2 SYDVKM. The CDR3, as DNA: TGTGCCAGCACCGCGGGGCAGGGTGGCTTGGGAGCTTTCTTT. Translating it yields CASTAGQGGLGAFF.

This chain connects TRBV5-1 to TRBJ2-7; 7 positions match TRBD1. The CDR3 totals 14 residues. With 4 bases clipped from V and 0 bases from J, the junction kept 4 bases outside the gene matches. Germline CDR1 SGHRS, CDR2 YFSETQ. The chain's CDR3 is CASSPRDSSYEQYF. The CDR3, as DNA: TGCGCCAGCAGCCCCCGGGACAGCTCCTACGAGCAGTACTTC. Full variable domain (missing parts from reference TRBV5-1 and TRBJ2-7): KAGVTQTPRYLIKTRGQQVTLSCSPISGHRSVSWYQQTPGQGLQFLFEYFSETQRNKGNFPGRFSGRQFSNSRSEMNVSTLELGDSALYLCASSPRDSSYEQYFGPGTRLTVT.

This sequence joins TRBV11-2 and TRBJ2-7, with D possibly TRBD1 on 6 matching bases. Trimming took 1 base from V and 0 from J, leaving 13 bases between them. The germline V gene has CDR1 SGHAT and CDR2 FQNNGV. CDR3 length: 16 amino acids. The CDR3 DNA reads as TGTGCCAGCAGCTTAGGTAAAACAGGGACCTCCTACGAGCAGTACTTC. This codes for CASSLGKTGTSYEQYF.

This clone was counted a few times. The rearrangement uses TRBV30 and TRBJ1-1; D gene ambiguous. This CDR3 is built from 14 residues. V gave up 4 bases and J gave up 3 bases, with 15 bases separating them. The germline V gene encodes CDR1 GTSNPN and CDR2 SVGIG (reference sequence). The chain's CDR3 is CAWNLWETDTEAFF. CDR3 bases: TGTGCCTGGAATCTTTGGGAGACGGACACTGAAGCTTTCTTT.

This clone has a count of ten or more. The V call is TRBV4-2, the J call TRBJ2-1, with TRBD2 matching 8 bases. Germline V CDR1 and CDR2: LGHNA, YNFKEQ. Unmatched junction bases numbered 12, after V lost 4 bases and J lost 7 bases. CDR3 length: 16 residues. CDR3 in amino acids: CASSPQQGLAHNEQFF. In DNA, the CDR3 is TGTGCCAGCAGCCCTCAACAAGGACTAGCACATAATGAGCAGTTCTTC.

A few counts support this clone. The CDR3: CASSFNGNEQFF. Written as DNA, the CDR3 is TGCGCCAGCAGCTTTAACGGGAATGAGCAGTTCTTC. This sequence joins TRBV5-1 and TRBJ2-1; D is unresolved. Germline lookup yields CDR1 SGHRS and CDR2 YFSETQ. Trimming removed 2 bases at V and 7 bases at J, with 7 bases between. The CDR3 totals 12 residues. The whole variable domain, filled in from reference TRBV5-1 and TRBJ2-1, reads KAGVTQTPRYLIKTRGQQVTLSCSPISGHRSVSWYQQTPGQGLQFLFEYFSETQRNKGNFPGRFSGRQFSNSRSEMNVSTLELGDSALYLCASSFNGNEQFFGPGTRLTVL.

The sample holds a few counts of this clone. The V call is TRBV29-1, the J call TRBJ2-7; 12 positions match TRBD2. Germline CDR1 reads SQVTM; CDR2 reads ANQGSEA. J was trimmed by 4 bases and V by 6 bases; bases with no gene match: 7. The CDR3 totals 14 residues. CDR3 loop: CSVGWGLAGYEQYF. The DNA of the CDR3 is TGCAGCGTGGGGTGGGGACTAGCGGGTTACGAGCAGTACTTC.

This clone was picked up a small number of times. The J gene is TRBJ2-3, the V gene TRBV13; 7 positions match TRBD2. The germline gives CDR1 PRHDT, CDR2 FYEKMQ (reference sequence). The V and J ends lost 4 bases and 7 bases, in that order; junction bases with no gene match: 14. The CDR3 consists of 16 residues. The CDR3 spells CASSYLWTRGQNTQYF. The CDR3 DNA reads TGTGCCAGCAGCTACCTATGGACTAGAGGTCAAAATACGCAGTATTTT.

The CDR3 DNA reads TGTGCCTGGAGGCGGGCAGGCTTTATTTTTGAAGCTTTCTTT. It encodes CAWRRAGFIFEAFF. The chain joins TRBV30 to TRBJ1-1; D call uncertain. This CDR3 is 14 amino acids long. Germline V gene data show CDR1 as GTSNPN and CDR2 as SVGIG (reference sequence). The germline V and J ends were trimmed by 3 bases and 7 bases, with 18 bases remaining between them.

The chain uses TRBV20-1 and TRBJ1-2; possible D gene TRBD1, 5 bases. Trimming cost V 6 bases and J 2 bases, with 7 bases left between them. The germline V gene encodes CDR1 DFQATT and CDR2 SNEGSKA (reference sequence). The CDR3 is made up of 11 amino acids. CDR3 DNA: TGCAGTGCCGACAGCAACTATGGCTACACCTTC. It yields the protein CSADSNYGYTF.

This clone was observed a handful of times. The chain links TRBV7-3 to TRBJ2-1, with 9 bases lining up with TRBD2. The CDR3 has 15 residues. J was trimmed by 5 bases and V by 2 bases; bases with no gene match: 4. Per germline, CDR1 SGHTA and CDR2 FQGTGA. Here the CDR3 reads CASSLGREGNNEQFF. The DNA for the CDR3 is TGTGCCAGCAGCTTAGGGCGGGAGGGTAACAATGAGCAGTTCTTC. Using reference TRBV7-3 and TRBJ2-1 for the parts outside the CDR3, the full variable domain is GAGVSQTPSNKVTEKGKYVELRCDPISGHTALYWYRQSLGQGPEFLIYFQGTGAADDSGLPNDRFFAVRPEGSVSTLKIQRTERGDSAVYLCASSLGREGNNEQFFGPGTRLTVL.

This rearrangement joins TRBV2 to TRBJ1-5; no firm D call. There are 15 residues in the CDR3. V was pared by 6 bases and J by 6 bases, with 18 bases between. Germline V lookup: CDR1 SNHLY, CDR2 FYNNEI. The CDR3: CASRALLIGGQPQHF. The CDR3 nucleotides are TGTGCCAGCAGGGCCCTTCTCATCGGCGGTCAGCCCCAGCATTTT.

The chain joins TRBV7-2 to TRBJ1-1; D is possibly TRBD1 (6 bases). This CDR3 is built from 13 residues. V gave up 6 bases and J gave up 4 bases, with 12 bases separating them. Germline V lookup: CDR1 SGHTA, CDR2 FQGNSA. In DNA form, the CDR3 reads TGTGCCAGCAGTCGTATCAGGGGCACTGAAGCTTTCTTT. The encoded protein is CASSRIRGTEAFF.

This clone was recorded a few times. This rearrangement joins TRBV10-3 to TRBJ2-3; D not certain. Germline CDR1 is ENHRY and CDR2 is SYGVKD. Trimming pared 3 bases from V and 0 bases from J, leaving 10 bases between. The CDR3 has 15 amino acids. CDR3 coding DNA: TGTGCCATCAGTGAAAAGGCGGTTAGCACAGATACGCAGTATTTT. Translated, it gives CAISEKAVSTDTQYF.

This clone was counted only a few times. The chain joins TRBV15 to TRBJ2-2; maybe TRBD2 (7 bases). Trimming pared 0 bases from V and 5 bases from J, leaving 19 bases between. Germline V gene data show CDR1 as LNHNV and CDR2 as YYDKDF (reference sequence). The CDR3 covers 18 residues. CDR3 nucleotide sequence: TGTGCCACCAGCAGAGATAGGGGGGGACTGGGGGAGACCGGGGAGCTGTTTTTT. Amino acid sequence: CATSRDRGGLGETGELFF.

This clone was seen only a few times. This chain joins TRBV7-9 and TRBJ1-1, with D maybe TRBD1 (6 bases). The CDR3 is 13 residues long. V shed 7 bases and J shed 10 bases, with 19 bases lying between them. The germline V gene encodes CDR1 SEHNR and CDR2 FQNEAQ (reference sequence). In DNA form, the CDR3 reads TGTGCCAGCAAAATGGGGACACAGGCGGGAGCTTTCTTT. Its translation: CASKMGTQAGAFF.

This clone was counted only a few times. The chain is built from TRBV29-1 and TRBJ2-1; 14 positions agree with TRBD2. CDR1 is SQVTM, CDR2 ANQGSEA, per germline. The CDR3 extends over 16 amino acids. With V trimmed by 4 bases and J by 5 bases, 7 bases remained unmatched. The CDR3 sequence is CSVGRLAGGPDNEQFF. In DNA, the CDR3 is TGCAGCGTTGGTAGACTAGCGGGAGGGCCGGACAATGAGCAGTTCTTC.